These T cell receptor beta chains were read from a single sample in a study of control samples from healthy donors and cancer patients. TCRdb's table, derived via immunoSEQ multiplex PCR, lists solely in-frame clones and lacks some. The sample consists of 90,000 to 100,000 clones, approximately 80% of them appearing once. The sample comprised blood. The receptors stem from a woman in her twenties or thirties in good health. CDR3s include the opening cysteine and the closing phenylalanine or tryptophan. The order of the fields is clone size, D gene, V gene, J gene, CDR3 protein, CDR3 DNA. The D gene is left open where the match is weak. Clone size, where shown, is once, few, many, or a class for clones that have expanded.

clone_size: NA
d_call: NA
v_call: TRBV6-5
j_call: TRBJ1-1
cdr3_aa: CASSPQVKDTEAFF
cdr3_nt: TGTGCCAGCAGTCCACAGGTAAAGGACACTGAAGCTTTCTTT

clone_size: NA
d_call: TRBD2
v_call: TRBV19
j_call: TRBJ2-5
cdr3_aa: CASSTYPGLAGYPGQETQYF
cdr3_nt: TGTGCCAGTAGTACCTACCCAGGACTAGCGGGGTACCCCGGGCAAGAGACCCAGTACTTC

clone_size: NA
d_call: NA
v_call: TRBV6-2/TRBV6-3
j_call: TRBJ2-5
cdr3_aa: CASSITQGGETQYF
cdr3_nt: TGTGCCAGCAGTATCACCCAGGGGGGAGAGACCCAGTACTTC

clone_size: NA
d_call: NA
v_call: TRBV3-1/TRBV3-2
j_call: TRBJ1-3
cdr3_aa: CASSPGFGSGNTIYF
cdr3_nt: TGTGCCAGCAGCCCAGGGTTTGGGTCTGGAAACACCATATATTTT

clone_size: NA
d_call: TRBD1
v_call: TRBV18
j_call: TRBJ1-6
cdr3_aa: CASSPGTGGNSPLHF
cdr3_nt: TGTGCCAGCTCACCCGGGACAGGAGGGAATTCACCCCTCCACTTT

clone_size: once
d_call: TRBD2
v_call: TRBV7-2
j_call: TRBJ2-7
cdr3_aa: CASSLLAGSIYEQYF
cdr3_nt: TGTGCCAGCAGCTTACTAGCGGGGTCTATCTACGAGCAGTACTTC

clone_size: NA
d_call: TRBD2
v_call: TRBV5-1
j_call: TRBJ2-3
cdr3_aa: CASSLAAADTQYF
cdr3_nt: TGCGCCAGCAGTCTAGCGGCTGCAGATACGCAGTATTTT

clone_size: NA
d_call: TRBD1
v_call: TRBV6-6
j_call: TRBJ2-7
cdr3_aa: CASSRRVGTGAYEQYF
cdr3_nt: TGTGCCAGCAGTCGACGAGTGGGGACAGGGGCCTACGAGCAGTACTTC

clone_size: NA
d_call: NA
v_call: TRBV9
j_call: TRBJ1-1
cdr3_aa: CASSGGRMNTEAFF
cdr3_nt: TGTGCCAGCAGCGGGGGACGGATGAACACTGAAGCTTTCTTT

clone_size: NA
d_call: TRBD2
v_call: TRBV9
j_call: TRBJ2-3
cdr3_aa: CASSGTSGGADTQYF
cdr3_nt: TGTGCCAGCAGCGGGACTAGCGGGGGTGCAGATACGCAGTATTTT

clone_size: NA
d_call: TRBD2
v_call: TRBV6-5
j_call: TRBJ2-5
cdr3_aa: CASTTSGGETQYF
cdr3_nt: TGTGCCAGCACCACATCGGGGGGGGAGACCCAGTACTTC

clone_size: NA
d_call: TRBD1
v_call: TRBV6-5
j_call: TRBJ2-7
cdr3_aa: CASKFGTGDSYEQYF
cdr3_nt: TGTGCCAGCAAGTTCGGAACAGGGGATTCCTACGAGCAGTACTTC

clone_size: few
d_call: NA
v_call: TRBV9
j_call: TRBJ2-1
cdr3_aa: CASSVTQGSSYNEQFF
cdr3_nt: TGTGCCAGCAGCGTAACTCAGGGGAGCTCCTACAATGAGCAGTTCTTC

clone_size: once
d_call: NA
v_call: TRBV9
j_call: TRBJ1-3
cdr3_aa: CASSARRGNTIYF
cdr3_nt: TGTGCCAGCAGCGCAAGACGGGGAAACACCATATATTTT

clone_size: NA
d_call: TRBD1
v_call: TRBV5-4
j_call: TRBJ1-1
cdr3_aa: CASSLAAGGTTEAFF
cdr3_nt: TGTGCCAGCAGCTTGGCCGCAGGGGGCACCACTGAAGCTTTCTTT

clone_size: NA
d_call: NA
v_call: TRBV11-2
j_call: TRBJ2-5
cdr3_aa: CASSLWGRETQYF
cdr3_nt: TGTGCCAGCAGCTTATGGGGGCGAGAGACCCAGTACTTC

clone_size: NA
d_call: NA
v_call: TRBV14
j_call: TRBJ1-5
cdr3_aa: CASSPTGNSNQPQHF
cdr3_nt: TGTGCCAGCAGCCCCACAGGGAATAGCAATCAGCCCCAGCATTTT

clone_size: NA
d_call: NA
v_call: TRBV29-1
j_call: TRBJ2-2
cdr3_aa: CSVGQSNTGELFF
cdr3_nt: TGCAGCGTTGGACAGTCAAACACCGGGGAGCTGTTTTTT

clone_size: NA
d_call: NA
v_call: TRBV14
j_call: TRBJ2-5
cdr3_aa: CASSQGGYQETQYF
cdr3_nt: TGTGCCAGCAGCCAAGGGGGGTACCAAGAGACCCAGTACTTC

clone_size: NA
d_call: NA
v_call: TRBV3-1/TRBV3-2
j_call: TRBJ2-2
cdr3_aa: CASSQGSGVIGELFF
cdr3_nt: TGTGCCAGCAGCCAAGGATCCGGGGTGATCGGGGAGCTGTTTTTT

clone_size: NA
d_call: NA
v_call: TRBV7-9
j_call: TRBJ2-2
cdr3_aa: CASSPKLAGDTGELFF
cdr3_nt: TGTGCCAGCAGCCCCAAACTAGCAGGAGACACCGGGGAGCTGTTTTTT

clone_size: NA
d_call: NA
v_call: TRBV30
j_call: TRBJ1-5
cdr3_aa: CAWSVPFRDSNQPQHF
cdr3_nt: TGTGCCTGGAGTGTGCCTTTCCGGGACAGCAATCAGCCCCAGCATTTT

clone_size: NA
d_call: NA
v_call: TRBV28
j_call: TRBJ1-4
cdr3_aa: CASKNTGFKEKLFF
cdr3_nt: TGTGCCAGCAAAAACACAGGGTTTAAGGAAAAACTGTTTTTT

clone_size: NA
d_call: NA
v_call: TRBV2
j_call: TRBJ2-7
cdr3_aa: CASSERLLVWEQYF
cdr3_nt: TGTGCCAGCAGTGAAAGGTTACTCGTCTGGGAGCAGTACTTC

clone_size: few
d_call: TRBD1
v_call: TRBV11-2
j_call: TRBJ1-5
cdr3_aa: CASSRDSGNQPQHF
cdr3_nt: TGTGCCAGCAGCAGGGACAGCGGCAATCAGCCCCAGCATTTT

clone_size: NA
d_call: NA
v_call: TRBV5-1
j_call: TRBJ2-1
cdr3_aa: CASSLGEAHEQFF
cdr3_nt: TGCGCCAGCAGCTTGGGAGAGGCCCATGAGCAGTTCTTC

clone_size: NA
d_call: TRBD1
v_call: TRBV6-6
j_call: TRBJ2-4
cdr3_aa: CASSYSDRALDIQYF
cdr3_nt: TGTGCCAGCAGTTACTCGGACAGGGCCTTGGACATTCAGTACTTC

clone_size: NA
d_call: NA
v_call: TRBV15
j_call: TRBJ2-7
cdr3_aa: CATSRDDREQYF
cdr3_nt: TGTGCCACCAGCAGAGATGACCGCGAGCAGTACTTC

clone_size: once
d_call: NA
v_call: TRBV6-5
j_call: TRBJ1-2
cdr3_aa: CASSRGDYGYTF
cdr3_nt: TGTGCCAGCAGCAGGGGAGACTATGGCTACACCTTC

clone_size: NA
d_call: NA
v_call: TRBV6-5
j_call: TRBJ1-1
cdr3_aa: CASSRYSGRAEAFF
cdr3_nt: TGTGCCAGCAGTCGCTATTCAGGGAGGGCTGAAGCTTTCTTT

clone_size: NA
d_call: TRBD1
v_call: TRBV30
j_call: TRBJ1-2
cdr3_aa: CAWNSRDSNYGYTF
cdr3_nt: TGTGCCTGGAACTCTAGGGACAGCAACTATGGCTACACCTTC

clone_size: NA
d_call: TRBD1
v_call: TRBV11-2
j_call: TRBJ2-2
cdr3_aa: CASSLRTGNTGELFF
cdr3_nt: TGTGCCAGCAGCTTAAGGACAGGGAACACCGGGGAGCTGTTTTTT

clone_size: NA
d_call: NA
v_call: TRBV19
j_call: TRBJ1-2
cdr3_aa: CASSSTGNYGYTF
cdr3_nt: TGTGCCAGTAGTAGCACGGGGAACTATGGCTACACCTTC

clone_size: NA
d_call: NA
v_call: TRBV19
j_call: TRBJ1-4
cdr3_aa: CASSPRGRQLNNEKLFF
cdr3_nt: TGTGCCAGTAGCCCCAGGGGTCGGCAACTGAATAATGAAAAACTGTTTTTT

clone_size: NA
d_call: NA
v_call: TRBV5-4
j_call: TRBJ2-4
cdr3_aa: CARVMQAKNIQYF
cdr3_nt: TGTGCCAGGGTTATGCAGGCCAAAAACATTCAGTACTTC

clone_size: NA
d_call: NA
v_call: TRBV7-8
j_call: TRBJ2-3
cdr3_aa: CASSLDRPTDTQYF
cdr3_nt: TGTGCCAGCAGCTTGGACCGACCCACAGATACGCAGTATTTT

clone_size: NA
d_call: NA
v_call: TRBV7-2
j_call: TRBJ2-4
cdr3_aa: CASSLSDKNIQYF
cdr3_nt: TGTGCCAGCAGCTTATCGGACAAAAACATTCAGTACTTC

clone_size: NA
d_call: NA
v_call: TRBV29-1
j_call: TRBJ2-1
cdr3_aa: CSVRGYNEQFF
cdr3_nt: TGCAGCGTTCGAGGCTACAATGAGCAGTTCTTC

clone_size: few
d_call: NA
v_call: TRBV12-3/TRBV12-4
j_call: TRBJ1-2
cdr3_aa: CASTLRGYYGYTF
cdr3_nt: TGTGCCAGCACCCTGAGGGGGTACTATGGCTACACCTTC

clone_size: few
d_call: NA
v_call: TRBV2
j_call: TRBJ1-6
cdr3_aa: CASSEETVPSPLHF
cdr3_nt: TGTGCCAGCAGTGAGGAGACAGTGCCTTCACCCCTCCACTTT

clone_size: few
d_call: NA
v_call: TRBV5-8
j_call: TRBJ1-5
cdr3_aa: CASSLQGHSNQPQHF
cdr3_nt: TGTGCCAGCAGCTTGCAGGGACATAGCAATCAGCCCCAGCATTTT

clone_size: NA
d_call: NA
v_call: TRBV3-1/TRBV3-2
j_call: TRBJ2-2
cdr3_aa: CASSQDGRTNTGELFF
cdr3_nt: TGTGCCAGCAGCCAAGATGGGCGGACGAACACCGGGGAGCTGTTTTTT

clone_size: NA
d_call: NA
v_call: TRBV15
j_call: TRBJ2-3
cdr3_aa: CVNTDTQYF
cdr3_nt: TGTGTAAACACAGATACGCAGTATTTT

clone_size: NA
d_call: TRBD2
v_call: TRBV7-3
j_call: TRBJ2-1
cdr3_aa: CASSSKGYRVAGGRNEQFF
cdr3_nt: TGTGCCAGCAGCTCCAAGGGGTATCGAGTAGCGGGGGGGCGCAATGAGCAGTTCTTC

clone_size: NA
d_call: TRBD2
v_call: TRBV7-9
j_call: TRBJ2-3
cdr3_aa: CASSFLIAGGTDTQYF
cdr3_nt: TGTGCCAGCAGCTTCTTAATAGCGGGGGGCACAGATACGCAGTATTTT

clone_size: NA
d_call: NA
v_call: TRBV27
j_call: TRBJ1-2
cdr3_aa: CASSFNGGSNGYTF
cdr3_nt: TGTGCCAGCAGTTTTAACGGGGGAAGCAATGGCTACACCTTC

clone_size: NA
d_call: TRBD2
v_call: TRBV19
j_call: TRBJ2-1
cdr3_aa: CASSRTSGGRDEQFF
cdr3_nt: TGTGCCAGTAGTAGGACTAGCGGGGGTAGGGATGAGCAGTTCTTC

clone_size: NA
d_call: TRBD1
v_call: TRBV29-1
j_call: TRBJ1-1
cdr3_aa: CSVVEDRGNTEAFF
cdr3_nt: TGCAGCGTTGTAGAGGACAGGGGGAACACTGAAGCTTTCTTT

clone_size: NA
d_call: TRBD2
v_call: TRBV10-3
j_call: TRBJ2-7
cdr3_aa: CAISEGLAWSSYEQYF
cdr3_nt: TGTGCCATCAGTGAGGGACTAGCCTGGAGCTCCTACGAGCAGTACTTC

clone_size: NA
d_call: NA
v_call: TRBV11-2
j_call: TRBJ2-3
cdr3_aa: CASSPLGDTQYF
cdr3_nt: TGTGCCAGCAGCCCCCTAGGGGATACGCAGTATTTT

clone_size: NA
d_call: TRBD1
v_call: TRBV2
j_call: TRBJ1-3
cdr3_aa: CASRPTGNSGNTIYF
cdr3_nt: TGTGCCAGCAGGCCGACAGGGAACTCTGGAAACACCATATATTTT

clone_size: NA
d_call: NA
v_call: TRBV7-2
j_call: TRBJ1-6
cdr3_aa: CASSPGAYNSPLHF
cdr3_nt: TGTGCCAGCAGCCCCGGGGCTTATAATTCACCCCTCCACTTT

clone_size: once
d_call: NA
v_call: TRBV11-2
j_call: TRBJ1-4
cdr3_aa: CASSLRLLSEKLFF
cdr3_nt: TGTGCCAGCAGCTTAAGGCTGCTTTCGGAAAAACTGTTTTTT

clone_size: NA
d_call: NA
v_call: TRBV12-3/TRBV12-4
j_call: TRBJ1-5
cdr3_aa: CASSFQPQHF
cdr3_nt: TGTGCCAGCAGTTTCCAGCCCCAGCATTTT

clone_size: once
d_call: NA
v_call: TRBV27
j_call: TRBJ2-1
cdr3_aa: CASSLSKGGPYNEQFF
cdr3_nt: TGTGCCAGCAGTTTATCGAAGGGGGGCCCCTACAATGAGCAGTTCTTC